Shown below are 26 T cell receptor beta chains from a single sample sequenced in a study of cytomegalovirus exposure and HLA in healthy donors. 13 Jbeta primers and 60 Vbeta primers were used for the PCR. Profiling relied on immunoSEQ multiplex PCR, and the TCRdb table lists in-frame clones only, not all of them. In the table there are about 150,000 clones, approximately 80% of which are singletons. Specimen: PBMCs. Source of these receptors: a woman aged 40 to 55 in good health and CMV-seronegative.

J is TRBJ2-2 and V is TRBV10-2; 8 bases are a match to TRBD2. Per the germline V gene, CDR1 is WSHSY and CDR2 is SAAADI. After removal of 6 bases from V and 4 bases from J, the junction contained 4 bases not matched to a gene. There are 14 residues in the CDR3. The CDR3 is CASRREVRTGELFF. CDR3 nucleotide sequence: TGCGCCAGCAGGCGGGAGGTCCGCACCGGGGAGCTGTTTTTT.

A note on this clone: At one end the junction does not follow the germline gene, possibly because of a read error. The chain links TRBV7-9 to TRBJ2-1; 9 bases map to TRBD1. The germline V gene has CDR1 SEHNR and CDR2 FQNEAQ (reference sequence). CDR3 length: 15 amino acids. CDR3 DNA: TGTGCCAGCAGCTCCGGGACAGGGAGTTACAGTGAGCAGTTCTTC. This translates into CASSSGTGSYSEQFF.

The rearrangement joins TRBV5-1 to TRBJ2-3; 9 bases match TRBD1. The CDR3 sequence is 16 residues long. From germline, CDR1 is SGHRS and CDR2 YFSETQ. After removal of 3 bases from V and 1 base from J, the junction contained 6 bases not matched to a gene. DNA for the CDR3: TGCGCCAGCAGCTCAGGGACAGGGTCGGGCACAGATACGCAGTATTTT. Protein sequence: CASSSGTGSGTDTQYF. Drawing the rest from reference TRBV5-1 and TRBJ2-3, the complete variable domain is KAGVTQTPRYLIKTRGQQVTLSCSPISGHRSVSWYQQTPGQGLQFLFEYFSETQRNKGNFPGRFSGRQFSNSRSEMNVSTLELGDSALYLCASSSGTGSGTDTQYFGPGTRLTVL.

The rearrangement uses TRBV13 and TRBJ2-6; perhaps TRBD1 as D (6 bases). CDR3 size: 16 residues. Germline V gives CDR1 PRHDT, CDR2 FYEKMQ (reference sequence). Between the trimmed V and J ends, which lost 5 bases and 4 bases, there was a span of 15 bases. The CDR3 DNA reads TGTGCCAGCAGCAGAGCAGGGGCGAGAGGGGCCAACGTCCTGACTTTC. It translates to CASSRAGARGANVLTF. Drawing the rest from reference TRBV13 and TRBJ2-6, the complete variable domain is AAGVIQSPRHLIKEKRETATLKCYPIPRHDTVYWYQQGPGQDPQFLISFYEKMQSDKGSIPDRFSAQQFSDYHSELNMSSLELGDSALYFCASSRAGARGANVLTFGAGSRLTVL.

This chain uses TRBV7-9 with TRBJ1-2, with unresolved D. Trimming stripped 9 bases from V and 4 bases from J, with 12 bases between. The germline gives CDR1 SEHNR, CDR2 FQNEAQ (reference sequence). The CDR3 totals 12 residues. The CDR3 nucleotides read TGTGCCAGTCAAGGCGCGGCCTATGGCTACACCTTC. Its translation is CASQGAAYGYTF.

The chain uses TRBV7-9 and TRBJ2-7, with D uncertain. The germline V and J ends were trimmed by 4 bases and 2 bases, with 6 bases remaining between them. Germline V CDR1 and CDR2: SEHNR, FQNEAQ (reference sequence). The CDR3 extends over 12 amino acids. The CDR3 is CASSYQTYEQYF. The DNA for the CDR3 is TGTGCCAGCAGCTATCAGACCTACGAGCAGTACTTC.

The gene calls are TRBV9 and TRBJ2-1; a possible D gene is TRBD2 (5 bases). Germline values: CDR1 SGDLS, CDR2 YYNGEE. This CDR3 spans 16 amino acids. The V end lost 4 bases, the J end lost 9 bases, and 23 bases lay between the germline ends. The CDR3 region is CASSPKRGSPFGEQFF. Here the CDR3 DNA reads TGTGCCAGCAGCCCGAAGAGAGGGAGCCCCTTTGGTGAGCAGTTCTTC.

This clone showed up just once. The junction departs from the called germline gene at one end, perhaps through a read error. This chain connects TRBV19 to TRBJ2-1, with D possibly being TRBD1 (5 bases). The CDR3 is made up of 13 amino acids. Germline CDR1 LNHDA, CDR2 SQIVND (reference sequence). CDR3: CASTWAGYNGQFF. The CDR3 region has the DNA TGTGCCAGTACGTGGGCAGGGTATAATGGGCAGTTCTTC.

This clone turned up a few times. The rearrangement links TRBV5-5 to TRBJ1-3, with a weak D call TRBD1 (6 bases). The CDR3 sequence is 15 residues long. V was clipped by 3 bases and J by 0 bases, with 10 bases between them. CDR1 is SGHKS, CDR2 YYEKEE, per germline (reference sequence). The CDR3 loop reads CASSWGPGSGNTIYF. The CDR3 DNA is TGTGCCAGCAGCTGGGGGCCGGGCTCTGGAAACACCATATATTTT.

The V call is TRBV6-4, the J call TRBJ2-1; 8 bases match TRBD1. V was pared by 6 bases and J by 5 bases, with 3 bases of the junction left unmatched. Germline CDR1 and CDR2: MRHNA and SNTAGT. CDR3 length equals 13 residues. The CDR3 DNA sequence: TGTGCCAGCAGGAGGACAGGGAACAATGAGCAGTTCTTC. It codes for CASRRTGNNEQFF.

This chain connects TRBV27 to TRBJ2-7; 9 nucleotides agree with TRBD1. The V gene end was trimmed by 6 bases and the J gene end by 4 bases; junction bases not matched to a gene: 4. CDR3 length: 13 residues. Germline V gene lookup returns CDR1 MNHEY and CDR2 SMNVEV (reference sequence). The CDR3 sequence: CASSRTGAYEQYF. DNA for the CDR3: TGTGCCAGCAGCAGGACAGGGGCGTACGAGCAGTACTTC.

The V gene is TRBV7-6, the J gene TRBJ1-6; no clear D. CDR1 and CDR2 (germline): SGHVS, FNYEAQ. V lost 1 base and J lost 5, with 9 bases in between. This CDR3 has 15 amino acids. This CDR3 is CASSLGTGDNSPLHF. The DNA of the CDR3 is TGTGCCAGCAGCTTAGGGACGGGAGATAATTCACCCCTCCACTTT. Looking up the rest from reference TRBV7-6 and TRBJ1-6 gives the full variable domain: GAGVSQSPRYKVTKRGQDVALRCDPISGHVSLYWYRQALGQGPEFLTYFNYEAQQDKSGLPNDRFSAERPEGSISTLTIQRTEQRDSAMYRCASSLGTGDNSPLHFGNGTRLTVT.

In this sample, this clone turned up a few times. At one end, the junction sequence differs from germline, possibly due to a read error. The J gene is TRBJ1-1, the V gene TRBV7-9; D unclear. This CDR3 is 12 amino acids long. The V gene's germline CDR1 is SEHNR and CDR2 FQNEAQ (reference sequence). The CDR3 protein is CSSSLATTEAFF. The CDR3 DNA follows: TGTTCCAGCAGCTTAGCTACTACTGAAGCTTTCTTT.

The chain recombines TRBV9 with TRBJ1-1; tentatively, D is TRBD1 (6 bases). The CDR3 is made up of 14 amino acids. Deletions cut 5 bases from V and 1 base from J, with 12 bases between. Germline V gene data show CDR1 as SGDLS and CDR2 as YYNGEE. The CDR3 sequence is CASSARQENTEAFF. CDR3 nucleotide sequence: TGTGCCAGCAGTGCTCGACAGGAGAACACTGAAGCTTTCTTT.

With regard to this clone: This sample also contains other DNA sequences that code for the same CDR3. The chain couples TRBV7-9 to TRBJ1-6; D may be TRBD1 (5 bases). The CDR3 totals 17 residues. Trimming took off 1 base at V and 13 bases at J, with 23 bases between the two ends. CDR1 is SEHNR, CDR2 FQNEAQ, per germline (reference sequence). CDR3 sequence: CASSLGGAPSSGSPLHF. The CDR3, as DNA: TGTGCCAGCAGCTTAGGCGGGGCCCCTTCGAGCGGTTCCCCCCTCCACTTT.

The chain recombines TRBV27 with TRBJ2-1; the D is unclear. The V and J ends lost 6 bases and 9 bases respectively, with 18 bases between them. The CDR3 covers 14 residues. Germline V CDR1 and CDR2: MNHEY, SMNVEV (reference sequence). The CDR3 nucleotides are TGTGCCAGCAGCCTTCTGGCTAGTCGTGTTGAGCAGTTCTTC. It translates to CASSLLASRVEQFF.

In this sample, this clone turned up once. V usage is TRBV13 and J usage is TRBJ1-1; TRBD1 agrees at 7 bases. The CDR3 runs to 14 residues. V gave up 5 bases and J gave up 3 bases; unmatched junction bases: 6. Germline lookup yields CDR1 PRHDT and CDR2 FYEKMQ (reference sequence). The CDR3 loop reads CASSAFDRDTEAFF. CDR3 nucleotides: TGTGCCAGCAGCGCGTTCGACAGGGACACTGAAGCTTTCTTT.

V and J are TRBV30 and TRBJ2-7, with 7 positions matching TRBD2. Trimming at V came to 3 bases and at J to 6 bases, leaving 14 bases not matched to a gene. The CDR3 spans 15 residues. Germline loops: CDR1 GTSNPN, CDR2 SVGIG (reference sequence). The CDR3 region has the DNA TGTGCCTGGAGAAGGTCGAGACTAGCCCGCGGCGAGCAGTACTTC. Encoded protein: CAWRRSRLARGEQYF.

This clone was counted between two and nine times. The chain carries TRBV5-1 and TRBJ1-2, with D possibly TRBD1 on 6 matching bases. The CDR3 loop spans 15 amino acids. Germline V lookup: CDR1 SGHRS, CDR2 YFSETQ. The V end was cut by 4 bases, the J end by 0 bases, with 13 bases between. DNA of the CDR3: TGCGCCAGCAGCCGTGGGACAAATACTAACTATGGCTACACCTTC. Translated: CASSRGTNTNYGYTF.

This clone came up once. The V call is TRBV19, the J call TRBJ2-3, with 7 nucleotides matching TRBD2. This CDR3 region has 15 residues. Germline assignment: CDR1 LNHDA and CDR2 SQIVND (reference sequence). V trimming: 3 bases; J trimming: 4 bases; junction bases outside the gene matches: 7. The CDR3 coding sequence is TGTGCCAGTAGTATTCAGCGCGGGAGAGCAGATACGCAGTATTTT. As protein: CASSIQRGRADTQYF.

This clone came up once. The chain has TRBV6-6 and TRBJ2-3; TRBD2 agrees at 11 bases. CDR3 size: 14 residues. J was trimmed by 2 bases and V by 8 bases; bases with no gene match: 3. Germline CDR1 and CDR2: MNHNY and SVGAGI (reference sequence). The CDR3 DNA reads as TGTGCCAGCGGGACTAGCGGAAACACAGATACGCAGTATTTT. This codes for CASGTSGNTDTQYF.

V usage is TRBV30 and J usage is TRBJ2-1, with D perhaps matching TRBD2 (6 bases). The V gene's germline CDR1 is GTSNPN and CDR2 SVGIG (reference sequence). The CDR3 is 15 amino acids. Trimming cost V 5 bases and J 7 bases, with 21 bases left between them. The CDR3 DNA follows: TGTGCCTGGCAGAGGGCGGCTAGCGCGCGTAATGAGCAGTTCTTC. Translating it yields CAWQRAASARNEQFF.

This clone was picked up a small number of times. The genes are TRBV27 and TRBJ2-3; no reliable D call. Germline V CDR1 and CDR2: MNHEY, SMNVEV (reference sequence). The CDR3 is 13 amino acids. With 7 bases removed from V and 4 bases from J, the gap between germline ends came to 12 bases. The CDR3 DNA sequence: TGTGCCAGCACCAGCCTTGCGGCAGATACGCAGTATTTT. Its protein product is CASTSLAADTQYF.

The CDR3 here is CASSLGGNLYGYTF. The DNA for the CDR3 is TGTGCCAGCAGCCTGGGGGGGAACCTATATGGCTACACCTTC. This chain joins TRBV6-1 and TRBJ1-2; tentative D call: TRBD1 (5 bases). Trimming took 6 bases from V and 5 from J, leaving 16 bases between them. Germline values: CDR1 MNHNS, CDR2 SASEGT. The CDR3 contains 14 residues.

The genes are TRBV13 and TRBJ2-1; D remains ambiguous. V dropped 1 base and J dropped 4 bases, with 5 bases sitting between them. CDR3 length: 13 residues. The germline V gene encodes CDR1 PRHDT and CDR2 FYEKMQ (reference sequence). CDR3 region: CASSLERYNEQFF. The CDR3 nucleotides read TGTGCCAGCAGCTTAGAGAGGTACAATGAGCAGTTCTTC.

The chain uses TRBV6-5 and TRBJ1-1; 8 nucleotides line up with TRBD1. The CDR3 has 15 amino acids. V lost 5 bases and J lost 2; bases outside the gene matches: 7. Germline CDR1 reads MNHEY; CDR2 reads SVGAGI. CDR3: CASSPQGQVNTEAFF. In DNA, the CDR3 is TGTGCCAGCAGTCCACAGGGACAGGTTAACACTGAAGCTTTCTTT.